This T cell receptor beta chain was found in a study of CD8 T cells in ankylosing spondylitis. The CDR3 is made up of 15 amino acids. Trimming stripped 0 bases from V and 1 base from J, with 7 bases between. The V gene's germline CDR1 is SGHRS and CDR2 YFSETQ. TCRdb processed the 5' RACE reads anew with MiXCR; each CDR3 protein has one entry. This repertoire shows hundreds of thousands of distinct CDR3 sequences, about 19% found once; its top ten account for around 8%. Source material: blood, either unsorted or a sorted T cell fraction (not recorded which). The receptor was derived from a male donor with ankylosing spondylitis or in good health (not recorded which). The chain uses TRBV5-1 and TRBJ2-2; no clear D. CDR3 protein: CASSLVPQNTGELFF. Written as DNA, the CDR3 is TGCGCCAGCAGCTTGGTTCCACAGAACACCGGGGAGCTGTTTTTT.